Included here is one T cell receptor beta chain sequence, with context. Its antigen remains undetermined. Base qualities are missing; no much larger clone stands one base away. The library was built by means of the immunoSEQ multiplex PCR assay. The table comes from immuneACCESS by way of TCRdb, which keeps in-frame sequences with V and J called. Part of the clones is missing from these tables; in studies checked, under half for an unresolved V gene and the rest for unknown reasons. The sample records approximately 67,000 clones, 92% of which are singletons. Around 3% of the sample belongs to the ten largest clones. The source of the sample is a study of T cells after somatic rescue of genetic block (TCRdb year 2020). Study-wide context: What the study looked at was long-term robustness, specifically in a T-cell system that came about through somatic rescue of a genetic block in T-cell development.

CDR1 and CDR2 (SGHNT, YYREEE) derive from the germline V gene (reference sequence). For this chain, trimming is 4 bases at the V end and 2 bases at the J end, and the number of junction bases without a gene match is 5. The CDR3 measures 14 amino acids from cysteine to phenylalanine. The CDR3 DNA has 42 bases and is translated from base 1. The TCR comes from a man aged 35 to 55. The rearranged segments are TRBV5-4 and TRBJ1-2; 7 nucleotides in the junction match TRBD1. What was sequenced was peripheral blood mononuclear cells (PBMCs). The nucleotide sequence is TGTGCCAGCAGCGCCGGGACAGACAACTATGGCTACACCTTC. It encodes CASSAGTDNYGYTF.